These T cell receptor beta chains were read from a single sample in a study of control samples from healthy donors and cancer patients. Data came from immunoSEQ multiplex PCR; TCRdb stores just in-frame clones and leaves some out. The profile covers about 130,000 clones, with roughly 94% appearing a single time and 11% to 15% taken by the ten largest. Sequences were obtained from PBMCs. The receptor source for this set is a man aged 55 to 70 with colorectal cancer. CDR3s include the opening cysteine and the closing phenylalanine or tryptophan. The D gene is left open where the match is weak. Only some rows state a clone size, as once, few, many or a class for expanded clones.

d_call	j_call	v_call	clone_size	cdr3_nt	cdr3_aa
NA	TRBJ2-5	TRBV10-3	NA	TGTGCCATCAGTGAGTCGTGGGAAGCCCAAGAGACCCAGTACTTC	CAISESWEAQETQYF
TRBD2	TRBJ2-5	TRBV4-1	NA	TGCGCCAGCAGCCAAGGAAATAGCGGGGGAAAAGAGACCCAGTACTTC	CASSQGNSGGKETQYF
NA	TRBJ1-1	TRBV7-6	NA	TGTGCCAGCAGCAAGGCCGGGACGGATATTAGGACTGAAGCTTTCTTT	CASSKAGTDIRTEAFF
TRBD1	TRBJ2-4	TRBV19	NA	TGTGCCAGTAGTATATACAGGGGGTCTGACAAAAACATTCAGTACTTC	CASSIYRGSDKNIQYF
TRBD2	TRBJ2-2	TRBV5-1	NA	TGCGCCAGCAGACTCCTAGCGGGGGGAGCCGGGGAGCTGTTTTTT	CASRLLAGGAGELFF
NA	TRBJ2-3	TRBV4-2	once	TGTGCCAGCAGCCAAGAGGACAGCTTAATGCATACGCAGTATTTT	CASSQEDSLMHTQYF
TRBD2	TRBJ2-6	TRBV7-6	NA	TGTGCCAGCAGCTTAGGGGGGGGAACGGCCAACGTCCTGACTTTC	CASSLGGGTANVLTF
TRBD2	TRBJ2-7	TRBV6-6	NA	TGTGCCAGCACCTCACTAGCGGGGGCGGCCTACGAGCAGTACTTC	CASTSLAGAAYEQYF
TRBD1	TRBJ1-4	TRBV19	NA	TGTGCCAGTAGTCAGCCGGGACAGGGGGCGCGAGAAAAACTGTTTTTT	CASSQPGQGAREKLFF
NA	TRBJ2-5	TRBV11-3	NA	TGTGCCAGCAGCTCCCGAGGGGGGGCAGAGACCCAGTACTTC	CASSSRGGAETQYF
NA	TRBJ1-1	TRBV3-1/TRBV3-2	NA	TGTGCCAGCAGCCACGGGACACAGAACACTGAAGCTTTCTTT	CASSHGTQNTEAFF
TRBD1	TRBJ1-6	TRBV5-4	few	TGTGCCAGCAGCCGAGGGGACAGGAGACAATCACCCCTCCACTTT	CASSRGDRRQSPLHF
NA	TRBJ2-7	TRBV7-9	NA	TGTGCCAGCAGACTTGTACCGGGACGGACCTACGAGCAGTACTTC	CASRLVPGRTYEQYF
TRBD1	TRBJ2-3	TRBV14	NA	TGTGCCAGCAGCCCGATTGGACAGGGAGTGGCAGATACGCAGTATTTT	CASSPIGQGVADTQYF
NA	TRBJ1-2	TRBV7-2	NA	TGTGCCAGCACCTCCGCGGTTATCGGGGGTGATTATGGCTACACCTTC	CASTSAVIGGDYGYTF
TRBD2	TRBJ2-2	TRBV9	NA	TGTGCCAGCAGCGTAGGTAGCGGGACTAACACCGGGGAGCTGTTTTTT	CASSVGSGTNTGELFF